This T cell receptor (beta chain) was profiled in a study of identical twins. Of note for this clonotype: What it binds is not known.

The CDR3 is made up of 14 amino acids. With 1 base removed from V and 0 bases from J, the gap between germline ends came to 5 bases. Germline V gene lookup returns CDR1 LNHNV and CDR2 YYDKDF (reference sequence). General study points: Conclusions were drawn cross-sectionally by statistical analysis, without following the same donors.

TCRdb reanalysed the 5' RACE reads using MiXCR and keeps one entry per CDR3 protein. Here the sample spans nearly 900,000 distinct CDR3 sequences, around an eighth being singletons. This same sample was also taken into another study, of yellow fever vaccine responses in identical twins.

The TCR was taken from a woman between 18 and 29 years old in good health. The V call is TRBV15, the J call TRBJ2-3; D call uncertain. The source material was PBMCs. For the CDR3, the DNA is TGTGCCACCAGCAGAGTTACTAGCACAGATACGCAGTATTTT. The encoded protein is CATSRVTSTDTQYF.